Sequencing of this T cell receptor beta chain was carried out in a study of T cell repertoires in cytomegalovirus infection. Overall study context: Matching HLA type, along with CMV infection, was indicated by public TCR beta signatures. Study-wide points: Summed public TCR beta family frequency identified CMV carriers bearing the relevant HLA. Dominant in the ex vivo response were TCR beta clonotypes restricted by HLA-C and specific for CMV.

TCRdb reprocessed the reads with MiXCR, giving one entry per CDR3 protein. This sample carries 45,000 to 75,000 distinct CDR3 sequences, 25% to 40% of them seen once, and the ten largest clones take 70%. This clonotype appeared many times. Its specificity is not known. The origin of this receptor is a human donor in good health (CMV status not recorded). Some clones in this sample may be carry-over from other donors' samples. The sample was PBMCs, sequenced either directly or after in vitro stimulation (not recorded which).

CDR3 sequence reads: CASSPGGGPQRNTQYF. In DNA form, the CDR3 reads TGTGCCAGCAGCCCCGGGGGGGGGCCTCAGAGAAATACGCAGTATTTT. The genes are TRBV7-2 and TRBJ2-3; 8 nucleotides line up with TRBD2. V trimming: 5 bases; J trimming: 7 bases; junction bases outside the gene matches: 14. This CDR3 is 16 amino acids long. CDR1 is SGHTA and CDR2 is FQGNSA in the germline V gene.